This T cell receptor beta chain was documented in a study of cytomegalovirus exposure and HLA in healthy donors. The V and J ends lost 10 bases and 5 bases, in that order; junction bases with no gene match: 12. CDR1 is MNHEY and CDR2 is SMNVEV in the germline V gene (reference sequence). CDR3 length: 16 amino acids. Sequenced by immunoSEQ multiplex PCR; TCRdb stores in-frame clones only, minus some. The data hold some 110,000 clones, with 88% observed a single time. This TCR was sampled from a woman under 30 in good health and CMV-seropositive. The chain couples TRBV27 to TRBJ2-5; 14 bases agree with TRBD2. Source material: PBMCs. The CDR3 coding sequence is TGTGCCACCTCAACCGGGACTAGCGGGGGTGGGGAGACCCAGTACTTC. It is translated as CATSTGTSGGGETQYF.